The TCR beta chain described here comes from a study of graft-versus-host responses after intestinal transplantation. Turning to the study itself: Each recipient received a multivisceral, liver-intestinal, or isolated intestinal graft.

General observations from the study: Individuals carrying graft-donor T cell macrochimerism showed high graft-versus-host to host-versus-graft clonal ratios in allografts. Early post-transplant HvG declines tracked with peak circulating GvH clone levels. In recipient marrow, GvH clones were found, and some appeared first in ileum or blood.

Notes on this clone: The antigen is undetermined.

Method: immunoSEQ multiplex PCR; TCRdb's copy keeps in-frame clones and lacks some. The sample lists about 90,000 clones; approximately 95% were seen once. The CDR3 consists of 14 residues. Trimming took 9 bases from V and 5 from J; bases not matched to a gene: 12. Germline assignment: CDR1 LNHDA and CDR2 SQIVND (reference sequence). The genes are TRBV19 and TRBJ1-2; 7 bases line up with TRBD1. The receptor's source is a human donor who received an intestinal transplant. Sequenced material: unstimulated CD8+ T cells sorted from spleen or lymph node cells, taken before intestinal transplant. The CDR3 sequence: CASNRRDRTYGYTF. CDR3 in DNA: TGTGCCAGCAATCGAAGGGACAGAACATATGGCTACACCTTC.